The clone carrying this T cell receptor beta chain was seen a few times. V shed 6 bases and J 9 bases; nucleotides not matched to a gene: 8. The length of the CDR3 is 15 residues. Looked up from germline, CDR1 is MDHEN and CDR2 is SYDVKM. Regions amplified from RNA transcripts were the TCR beta CDR3 regions. The primer set for the first-round RT-PCR of the TCR CDR3 was HTBI. TCRdb recomputed calls from the multiplex PCR reads with MiXCR, one row per CDR3 protein. This sample has about 360,000 distinct CDR3 sequences, with roughly 14% found just once. The hyperthyroidism was newly diagnosed and had lasted under 2 months; the patients were aged 18 to 65. The study excluded patients with uncontrolled infection, other autoimmune disease, pregnancy or lactation. PBMCs were sourced from around 10 ml fresh peripheral blood. The data stem from a study of T cells in Graves' hyperthyroidism and ophthalmopathy.

Sequenced sample: blood. The TCR sequence derives from a woman under 30 with Graves' hyperthyroidism that later progressed to Graves' ophthalmopathy. The V and J genes are TRBV28 and TRBJ2-7, with 16 bases matching TRBD2. The chain's CDR3 is CASSPGLAGGPRQYF. The CDR3 DNA reads TGTGCCAGCAGCCCGGGACTAGCGGGAGGGCCCCGGCAGTACTTC.